This T cell receptor (beta chain) was recorded in a study of lymphopenia after photon versus proton radiotherapy. There are 16 residues in the CDR3. V was clipped by 6 bases and J by 2 bases; unmatched bases: 8. The germline gives CDR1 WSHSY, CDR2 SAAADI. Assay: immunoSEQ multiplex PCR; the TCRdb copy retains only in-frame clones and omits some. The table shows 25,000 to 30,000 clones, with approximately 87% occurring only once. The sequenced sample was peripheral blood, obtained from a patient treated with proton-based radiotherapy. This chain uses TRBV10-2 with TRBJ2-1; 9 nucleotides line up with TRBD1. This receptor was obtained from a woman aged 55 to 70 with cholangiocarcinoma. Some clones in this sample may be carry-over from other donors' samples. The CDR3 DNA reads TGCGCCAGCAGAAACCCGGGACAGGGAACCTACAATGAGCAGTTCTTC. It is translated as CASRNPGQGTYNEQFF.